What follows is one T cell receptor (beta chain) and its context. Its antigen is not identified. Germline values: CDR1 SGHRS, CDR2 YFSETQ. The CDR3 is 12 residues long. The V gene lost 4 bases and the J gene lost 4 bases, with 8 bases spanning the gap. On cycle 4 day 1 and cycle 7 day 1, as well as at baseline, blood was sampled. These data are taken from a study of OX40 agonist ivuxolimab in advanced cancers. Study context: Enrolled patients in dose escalation had cancers that were hepatocellular carcinoma, melanoma, renal cell or head and neck cancer. The study reported partial responses in three patients: one hepatocellular carcinoma, two cutaneous melanoma.

Here immunoSEQ multiplex PCR was the method, and the copy in TCRdb shows in-frame clones only, minus some. The sample shows approximately 60,000 clones, approximately 84% of them seen only once. Study-wide findings and caveats: The mean number of expanded clones was higher in CD8+ T cells than in CD4+.

The TCR sequence derives from an adult with an advanced solid tumor such as melanoma, head and neck, liver or kidney cancer. V is TRBV5-1 and J is TRBJ2-5, with D unresolved. Material: CD4+ or CD8+ T cells sorted from blood, obtained in a trial of the OX40 agonist ivuxolimab. CDR3 DNA sequence: TGCGCCAGCAGCCCGCCGTCAGAGACCCAGTACTTC. Protein sequence: CASSPPSETQYF.